Reported below is one T cell receptor beta chain. The sample originates from a study of T-cell reconstitution after alpha-beta-depleted transplantation in children. It was with unique molecular identifiers that the TCRbeta library was prepared. TCRdb fed the PCR reads into MiXCR, producing one record per CDR3 protein. The data hold under 300,000 distinct CDR3 sequences, with 9.7% observed a single time. This specimen consisted of PBMCs from the stem cell graft donor, obtained from the stem cell graft. The source is a human donor who donated a stem cell graft to a child with SCID.

CDR3 DNA: TGTGCCAGCAGTTACGGGCTAGCGGGGGGGAGTGAGCAGTTCTTC. This encodes CASSYGLAGGSEQFF. The V gene is TRBV6-5, the J gene TRBJ2-1; 12 bases align to TRBD2. Germline V CDR1 and CDR2: MNHEY, SVGAGI. J gave up 9 bases and V 2 bases, and 5 bases lay outside the gene matches. This CDR3 region has 15 residues.